This section outlines one TCR beta chain sequence together with its context. The source of the sample is a study of control samples from healthy donors and cancer patients. The length of the CDR3 is 12 residues. Germline V gene sequence: CDR1 SGHAT, CDR2 FQNNGV. V lost 3 bases and J 10 bases, leaving 12 bases between the germline ends. Using immunoSEQ multiplex PCR, the repertoire was profiled, and TCRdb retains in-frame clones only, with some absent. This sample's table has fewer than 200,000 clones. The chain has TRBV11-2 and TRBJ1-1; tentative D call: TRBD1 (5 bases). What was sequenced was blood. This receptor was obtained from a woman in her twenties or thirties in good health. The CDR3: CASSFPRAGAFF. The CDR3 nucleotides read TGTGCCAGCAGCTTTCCCAGGGCGGGAGCTTTCTTT. Based on the CDR3 plus reference TRBV11-2 and TRBJ1-1, the full variable domain is EAGVAQSPRYKIIEKRQSVAFWCNPISGHATLYWYQQILGQGPKLLIQFQNNGVVDDSQLPKDRFSAERLKGVDSTLKIQPAKLEDSAVYLCASSFPRAGAFFGQGTRLTVV.